These T cell receptor beta chains were read from a single sample in a study of human T cells and chemical hapten exposure. TCRdb reanalysed the RACE reads using MiXCR and keeps one entry per CDR3 protein. The repertoire holds 300,000 to 450,000 distinct CDR3 sequences, with around 5.5% as singletons. The source material was whole blood, sampled in connection with sensitization to the hapten diphenylcyclopropenone (DPC). These receptors were taken from a woman in her 50s with alopecia areata. Some clones in this sample may be carry-over from other donors' samples. The CDR3 runs from the conserved cysteine through the conserved F or W. D genes are given only for firm matches. Expanded clones get a size class; other rows say once, few or many, or leave the size out.

J gene	V gene	clone size	D gene	CDR3 DNA	CDR3 protein
TRBJ2-6	TRBV12-3/TRBV12-4	many	TRBD1	TGTGCCAGCAGGTTAACAGGGGGTGCTGGGGCCAACGTCCTGACTTTC	CASRLTGGAGANVLTF
TRBJ1-2	TRBV29-1	many	-	TGCAGCGTTGTCGAGGGCCCCTATGGCTACACCTTC	CSVVEGPYGYTF
TRBJ2-5	TRBV5-8	few	-	TGTGCCAGCAGCGAGCCCCAGCGCCAAGAGACCCAGTACTTC	CASSEPQRQETQYF
TRBJ1-1	TRBV13	-	-	TGTGCCAGCAGCTTAGTAGGGCAGCCGCCCACTGAAGCTTTCTTT	CASSLVGQPPTEAFF
TRBJ1-4	TRBV6-5	few	-	TGTGCCAGCAGTTACGGTGGCAGAAGTAATGAAAAACTGTTTTTT	CASSYGGRSNEKLFF
TRBJ2-2	TRBV24-1	many	TRBD1	TGTGCCACGGGACAGGCGAACACCGGGGAGCTGTTTTTT	CATGQANTGELFF
TRBJ1-5	TRBV4-1	few	-	TGCGCCAGCAGCCAGGACGAAAATAGCAATCAGCCCCAGCATTTT	CASSQDENSNQPQHF
TRBJ2-3	TRBV29-1	many	TRBD2	TGCAGCGTAGAGACTAGCGGGAGGACAGATACGCAGTATTTT	CSVETSGRTDTQYF
TRBJ1-5	TRBV13	few	-	TGTGCCAGCAGCTTAGGCCAGGGGATCGAGTCCCAGCATTTT	CASSLGQGIESQHF
TRBJ2-3	TRBV6-5	-	TRBD2	TGTGCCAGCGGCGAGGGACTAGCGTCAGATACGCAGTATTTT	CASGEGLASDTQYF
TRBJ2-7	TRBV6-6	many	-	TGTGCCAGCAGCCCTGGATTGACAAGAGCCTACGAGCAGTACTTC	CASSPGLTRAYEQYF
TRBJ2-1	TRBV7-2	many	TRBD2	TGTGCCAGCAGCCCCGGACTAGCGGGAGATGAGCAGTTCTTC	CASSPGLAGDEQFF
TRBJ1-2	TRBV14	-	-	TGTGCCAGCAGCAGGACCGCGCAAAGGAACTATGGCTACACCTTC	CASSRTAQRNYGYTF
TRBJ2-1	TRBV24-1	few	-	TGTGCCACCAGTGATTCGTCCGGAGACAGGTACAATGAGCAGTTCTTC	CATSDSSGDRYNEQFF
TRBJ2-3	TRBV6-1	many	-	TGTGCCAGCAAGGGGACCCCCATAATCGCAGATACGCAGTATTTT	CASKGTPIIADTQYF
TRBJ2-5	TRBV12-3/TRBV12-4	many	TRBD2	TGTGCCAGCACCGCTCGGGCGGGAGGGCCTGGTGAGACCCAGTACTTC	CASTARAGGPGETQYF
TRBJ2-7	TRBV7-7	few	-	TGTGCCAGCAGCTACCGCCCGAGGACGGTTGAGGCCTACGAGCAGTACTTC	CASSYRPRTVEAYEQYF
TRBJ2-1	TRBV7-9	-	-	TGTGCCAGCAGCTCCGGGCACATCTACATTGAGCAGTTCTTC	CASSSGHIYIEQFF
TRBJ2-3	TRBV27	many	TRBD1	TGTGCCAGCGGAGGTAACAGGGGAAGCACAGATACGCAGTATTTT	CASGGNRGSTDTQYF
TRBJ2-7	TRBV7-9	many	-	TGTGCCAGCAGCCCTGCCGGGACTTCCTACGAGCAGTACTTC	CASSPAGTSYEQYF
TRBJ2-3	TRBV18	-	TRBD1	TGTGCCAGCTCACCACGCATGGACAGGGAGAAAAAAGATACGCAGTATTTT	CASSPRMDREKKDTQYF
TRBJ2-1	TRBV11-3	-	TRBD2	TGTGCCAGCAGCTTTGTAGCGGGGGGGGACAATGAGCAGTTCTTC	CASSFVAGGDNEQFF
TRBJ1-5	TRBV19	many	-	TGTGCCAGTAGTAGTCATTTGGGGCAGCCCCAGCATTTT	CASSSHLGQPQHF
TRBJ2-5	TRBV6-1	few	TRBD2	TGTGCCAGCAGTGAAGGGGTAGCGGGGCCTGCTGGGGAGACCCAGTACTTC	CASSEGVAGPAGETQYF